This entry lists 8 T cell receptor beta chains sequenced from one sample in a study of T cells after posttransplantation cyclophosphamide. Clones were sequenced by immunoSEQ multiplex PCR, and TCRdb holds only the in-frame ones, with some missing. The table has 10,000 to 13,000 clones, approximately 96% seen once. Sequencing used naive CD8+ T cells sorted from PBMCs. The source of these receptors is a man between 25 and 39 years old in good health and a related stem cell transplant donor.

This clone was recorded once. The chain uses TRBV4-1 and TRBJ1-2, with a tentative D call TRBD1 (6 bases). The CDR3 spans 14 residues. Looked up from germline, CDR1 is MGHRA and CDR2 is YSYEKL. Trimming took 6 bases from V and 4 from J, leaving 15 bases between them. CDR3 nucleotides: TGCGCCAGCAGTCCAATGGGGGCCCTCTATGGCTACACCTTC. Translated, it gives CASSPMGALYGYTF.

This chain connects TRBV5-6 to TRBJ2-2; D is possibly TRBD1 (6 bases). The CDR3 spans 14 residues. V was pared by 9 bases and J by 1 base, with 13 bases between. CDR1 is SGHDT, CDR2 YYEEEE, per germline. CDR3 in amino acids: CATRRGQNTGELFF. CDR3 DNA sequence: TGTGCCACCCGACGGGGACAGAACACCGGGGAGCTGTTTTTT.

The chain combines TRBV21-1 with TRBJ1-2; no DNA check was done on the table's D call, TRBD1. TRBV21-1 is a pseudogene. CDR3 length equals 14 residues. The CDR3 is CASSKIPGVYGYTF. The CDR3 nucleotides read TGTGCCAGCAGCAAAATCCCAGGGGTCTATGGCTACACCTTC.

This clone showed up just once. J is TRBJ1-1 and V is TRBV4-1; no firm D call. The V and J ends lost 2 bases and 5 bases respectively, with 18 bases between them. The germline gives CDR1 MGHRA, CDR2 YSYEKL. The CDR3 length is 16 residues. The CDR3 nucleotides read TGCGCCAGCAGCCAAAGCCCCCGGGGAGGTCTAACTGAAGCTTTCTTT. Protein sequence: CASSQSPRGGLTEAFF.

The chain couples TRBV4-1 to TRBJ2-5, with a tentative D call TRBD1 (6 bases). The J call could be wrong; TRBJ2-7 is a better fit for the DNA end. The CDR3 is made up of 16 amino acids. Per germline, CDR1 MGHRA and CDR2 YSYEKL. In DNA form, the CDR3 reads TGCGCCAGCAGCCAAGAACCACAGGGCGGCTCCTACGAGCAGTACTTC. Translated: CASSQEPQGGSYEQYF.

The chain employs TRBV11-2 and TRBJ1-4; no definite D call. Germline lookup yields CDR1 SGHAT and CDR2 FQNNGV. The CDR3 runs 15 residues. V lost 0 bases and J 8 bases, leaving 13 bases between the germline ends. The CDR3 coding sequence is TGTGCCAGCAGCTTAGATCTGCCCCGAGAGGAAAAACTGTTTTTT. It encodes CASSLDLPREEKLFF.

This chain connects TRBV7-9 to TRBJ2-6; possibly TRBD1 for D (6 bases). The CDR3 is 18 residues long. The V end lost 1 base, the J end lost 9 bases, and 22 bases lay between the germline ends. The V gene's germline CDR1 is SEHNR and CDR2 FQNEAQ (reference sequence). CDR3 region: CASSLGGGEPSGINVLTF. The CDR3 DNA sequence: TGTGCCAGCAGCTTAGGTGGGGGCGAGCCCTCTGGAATCAACGTCCTGACTTTC.

The DNA for the CDR3 is TGTGCCAGCAGTACTCCTGACGGGGGGGCTTTTTCCGAGCAGTACTTC. Protein sequence: CASSTPDGGAFSEQYF. This chain uses TRBV27 with TRBJ2-7, with 8 bases that match TRBD2. The CDR3 spans 16 residues. The V gene end was trimmed by 5 bases and the J gene end by 6 bases; junction bases not matched to a gene: 15. Germline CDR1 and CDR2: MNHEY and SMNVEV (reference sequence).